This T cell receptor beta chain was documented in a study of CD8 T cells in ankylosing spondylitis (dated by TCRdb to about 2017). In terms of the full investigation: The study profiled T cell receptor beta repertoires in healthy donors and ankylosing spondylitis patients to find disease-linked TCR variants. The full study cohort was made up of about 24 ankylosing spondylitis patients and 108 healthy donors. Peripheral blood samples were taken, and synovial fluid was additionally collected from ankylosing spondylitis patients.

Reads for this sample came from an Illumina HiSeq 2500. Quantitative 5'-RACE with molecular barcodes was used to prepare TCR beta libraries. The paper's data handling went like this. To identify disease-linked TCR variants, a new computational method was used, one built on a probabilistic model of VDJ rearrangement. The public reads were quality trimmed at Q25 with fastp and then assembled into clones with MiXCR by TCRdb, keeping productive beta chains. Rows merge per CDR3 protein into single entries with the most common DNA and genes. What appears here as the V and J calls and clone size reflects TCRdb's work, not the paper's. The sample records some 240,000 distinct CDR3 sequences, more than 15% of which are singletons. The top ten constitute under 40% of the sample. What the work shows at the level of the full study, not this receptor alone: Some motif variants were previously reported in synovial fluid and blood of reactive arthritis patients, suggesting common disease-initiation mechanisms. A TCR beta motif of 8 or 9 highly homologous amino acid variants appeared characteristic of blood from ankylosing spondylitis patients. The disease-linked clones had a CD8+ phenotype and were found at relatively low frequencies in peripheral blood. The disease-linked clones were reported as significantly enriched in matched synovial fluid samples from ankylosing spondylitis patients.

V was cut back by 5 bases and J by 4 bases, leaving a gap of 11 bases between them. As encoded in the germline V gene, CDR1 is LGHNA while CDR2 is YNFKEQ. Its CDR3 holds 13 amino acids, cysteine through phenylalanine. The read is trimmed to its CDR3 DNA, 39 bases read in frame from base 1. With regard to this clonotype: Its target antigen remains unknown. Per-base qualities were not stored, and no clone one base away is much larger.

The rearranged chain carries TRBV4-2 and TRBJ1-2, with no confidently assigned D gene. The TCR sequence derives from a male donor with ankylosing spondylitis or in good health (not recorded which). Sequenced material: blood, either unsorted or a sorted T cell fraction (not recorded which). The sequenced DNA: TGTGCCAGCAGCTCCGGGGAGCCCTATGGCTACACCTTC. Translated, this gives CASSSGEPYGYTF.